The entry below gives a single T cell receptor beta chain sequence along with its context. The record originates from a study of blood T cell repertoires in COVID-19. Study-wide context: Acute and convalescent COVID-19 specimens originated in the United States, Italy and Spain.

The CDR3 has 12 residues. V was pared by 4 bases and J by 9 bases, with 10 bases between. CDR1 is LGHNA and CDR2 is YNFKEQ in the germline V gene. Method: immunoSEQ multiplex PCR; TCRdb's copy keeps in-frame clones and lacks some. The repertoire holds 35,000 to 50,000 clones, with about 91% as singletons. The source of this sequence is a human donor in a cohort sampled during active COVID-19. The sequenced sample consisted of peripheral blood. This chain connects TRBV4-2 to TRBJ2-1, with D tentatively TRBD2 (5 bases). CDR3 amino acids: CASSRESAEQFF. For the CDR3, the DNA is TGTGCCAGCAGCCGGGAGTCGGCTGAGCAGTTCTTC.